Listed below are T cell receptor beta chains from one sample, sequenced in a study of blood T cells in healthy people across ages. TCRdb ran MiXCR on the 5' RACE reads and lists one entry per CDR3 protein. Altogether about 1.4 million distinct CDR3 sequences are present, roughly 64% being singletons, with the ten largest covering over 6.5%. What was sequenced was blood. These receptors came from a man aged 18 to 35 in good health. Each CDR3 is given with its conserved first and last residue. The order of the fields is clone size, V gene, CDR3 protein. Rows give clone size only sometimes, using once, few, many, or a class for an expanded clone.

- | TRBV6-1 | CASSGGDSLMNTEAFF
- | TRBV7-6 | CASSSTGLHSGNTIYF
- | TRBV27 | CASSQASGSNQPQHF
- | TRBV27 | CASSALRTPYEQYF
- | TRBV20-1 | CSASPGDGNTIYF
- | TRBV5-5 | CASSSPGGRYEQYF
- | TRBV11-2 | CASSPSAGLETQYF
few | TRBV27 | CASQTYTGDTGELFF
- | TRBV7-9 | CASRPQGAVGYTF
- | TRBV18 | CASSPRSRYEQYF
- | TRBV27 | CASSLLKDYTEAFF
- | TRBV5-1 | CASSPDTGTYEQYF
few | TRBV20-1 | CSARGTEGTAFF
- | TRBV13 | CASSHTGQRNTEAFF
once | TRBV27 | CASRLGAGYEQYF
few | TRBV7-8 | CASSLVPKGGSYEQYF
- | TRBV12-3/TRBV12-4 | CASSLAFKERGSTDTQYF
few | TRBV2 | CASSEVLGDYGYTF
- | TRBV12-3/TRBV12-4 | CASSLGRDLRGYTF
few | TRBV6-1 | CASSDSWRGTYEQYF
- | TRBV2 | CASSETPVGYEQYF
few | TRBV14 | CASSPLQASYGYTF
- | TRBV4-1 | CASSHPLRSYNEQFF
- | TRBV4-1 | CASSQVSPGENEQFF
- | TRBV10-3 | CAISESSLSRTDTQYF
- | TRBV20-1 | CSARDKETSGIPGANEQFF
- | TRBV4-1 | CASSQDSAGRSYEQYF
- | TRBV25-1 | CASTTGLDTGELFF
- | TRBV27 | CASTYYVGGTDTQYF
once | TRBV7-2 | CASSLGGCEGCGEQYF
few | TRBV4-2 | CASSQEGPSGYNEQFF
- | TRBV19 | CASSIGAGVNDEQFF
few | TRBV11-2 | CASSRGGQPQHF
- | TRBV3-1 | CASSRSSGHSYGYTF
- | TRBV4-3 | CASSQQQSYEQYF
- | TRBV20-1 | CSARSPRLVSEQFF
- | TRBV12-3/TRBV12-4 | CASRGLGTNEQFF
once | TRBV3-1 | CASSSHRQKYQPQHF
few | TRBV12-3/TRBV12-4 | CASSVGMGNTIYF
- | TRBV7-9 | CASSRTDTTNEKLFF
- | TRBV5-1 | CAGSKSRVSTDTQYF
few | TRBV5-1 | CASSLQGHSNQPQHF
- | TRBV20-1 | CSASIWNTEAFF
- | TRBV12-3/TRBV12-4 | CASSLAELAGANEQFF
- | TRBV27 | CAGRHNLGGPSYNEQFF